The next 10 T cell receptor beta chains were all read from a single sample in a study of radiation and T cells in renal cell carcinoma (dated by TCRdb to 2018 to 2021). The time point label here, explained by the study, means: baseline pretreatment blood. The intended sense of this specimen's treatment or condition label: 15 Gy SBRT to primary tumor, nephrectomy 4 weeks later. The library relied on the immunoSEQ multiplex PCR assay. This immuneACCESS table, as held by TCRdb, lists in-frame sequences with V and J called but not all clones. Of the missing ones, under half trace to an unresolved V gene in checked studies; the others have no known cause. Present in this sample are 95,000 to 150,000 clones, 82% of which were seen just once. In total, the top ten clones hold around 3% of the sample. Source: blood, taken from a patient whose treatment included radiotherapy and nephrectomy. The receptors shown here come from a woman aged 55-70 years with renal cell carcinoma.

The V call is TRBV7-9, the J call TRBJ1-2; maybe TRBD1 (5 bases). The CDR3 loop spans 13 amino acids. V was shortened by 5 bases and J by 8 bases, with 15 bases between the two germline ends. Germline loops: CDR1 SEHNR, CDR2 FQNEAQ (reference sequence). This chain's CDR3 is CASSRGGDRGYTF. CDR3 nucleotide sequence: TGTGCCAGCAGCCGGGGTGGGGACCGAGGCTACACCTTC.

The V call is TRBV7-3, the J call TRBJ2-1; 7 bases are a match to TRBD1. J lost 6 bases, V lost 5 bases, and 10 bases had no gene match. The CDR3 is made up of 15 amino acids. Germline loops: CDR1 SGHTA, CDR2 FQGTGA. CDR3 sequence reads: CASSISYRGINEQFF. The CDR3 nucleotides read TGTGCCAGCAGCATAAGTTACAGGGGAATCAATGAGCAGTTCTTC. The full variable domain, its missing parts supplied by reference TRBV7-3 and TRBJ2-1, is GAGVSQTPSNKVTEKGKYVELRCDPISGHTALYWYRQSLGQGPEFLIYFQGTGAADDSGLPNDRFFAVRPEGSVSTLKIQRTERGDSAVYLCASSISYRGINEQFFGPGTRLTVL.

The V gene is TRBV10-3, the J gene TRBJ1-1, with 8 nucleotides matching TRBD1. V dropped 7 bases and J dropped 8; count of bases not matched to a gene: 3. This CDR3 contains 11 residues. CDR1 and CDR2 from the germline V gene are ENHRY and SYGVKD. As DNA, the CDR3 is TGTGCCATCAAGGGGGACAGGGAAGCTTTCTTT. This codes for CAIKGDREAFF.

The chain combines TRBV6-6 with TRBJ1-4; TRBD1 matches 8 bases. Germline V CDR1 and CDR2: MNHNY, SVGAGI (reference sequence). Losses at the gene ends were 6 bases for V and 6 bases for J; bases not matched to a gene: 6. The CDR3 is made up of 14 amino acids. The CDR3 DNA follows: TGTGCCAGCAGCCCCTCGGACAGGGATGAAAAACTGTTTTTT. Protein product: CASSPSDRDEKLFF.

This clone has just one count. The chain uses TRBV10-3 and TRBJ2-3; 12 bases line up with TRBD2. The CDR3 extends over 16 amino acids. Germline CDR1 and CDR2: ENHRY and SYGVKD. The junction had 3 bases not matched to a gene; V was cut back by 3 bases and J by 2 bases. The CDR3 DNA reads TGTGCCATCAGTGACCGACTAGCGGGGGCCACAGATACGCAGTATTTT. It encodes CAISDRLAGATDTQYF.

V and J are TRBV9 and TRBJ2-1; 10 bases agree with TRBD2. CDR1 and CDR2 from the germline V gene are SGDLS and YYNGEE. The CDR3 covers 16 residues. V dropped 4 bases and J dropped 0; count of bases not matched to a gene: 4. The CDR3: CASSPRLAGSYNEQFF. CDR3 sequence (DNA): TGTGCCAGCAGCCCCCGACTAGCGGGCTCCTACAATGAGCAGTTCTTC.

The J gene is TRBJ2-2, the V gene TRBV11-3; D possibly uses TRBD1 or TRBD2 (5 bases each). The germline CDR1 and CDR2 sequences are SGHNT and YENEEA. The CDR3 extends over 15 amino acids. Trimming left V 2 bases short and J 4 bases short, with 11 bases between. CDR3 in DNA: TGTGCCAGCAGCTTACCTGAGAGGGGCACCGGGGAGCTGTTTTTT. Protein sequence: CASSLPERGTGELFF.

This clone came up a few times. The J gene is TRBJ1-5, the V gene TRBV19; 7 bases are a match to TRBD1. Looked up from germline, CDR1 is LNHDA and CDR2 is SQIVND (reference sequence). The V and J ends lost 4 bases and 4 bases, in that order; junction bases with no gene match: 4. The CDR3 is 14 amino acids. This CDR3 reads CASSKDRQNQPQHF. CDR3 DNA: TGTGCCAGTAGTAAGGACAGGCAAAATCAGCCCCAGCATTTT.

The chain uses TRBV4-2 and TRBJ1-2, with 7 bases aligning to TRBD1. Germline CDR1 and CDR2: LGHNA and YNFKEQ. J was trimmed by 7 bases and V by 4 bases; bases with no gene match: 9. This CDR3 region has 14 residues. CDR3 region: CASSPQGLRRGYTF. The CDR3 nucleotides are TGTGCCAGCAGCCCACAGGGGCTACGGCGTGGCTACACCTTC.

The chain recombines TRBV13 with TRBJ2-2; 10 nucleotides match TRBD1. The CDR3 consists of 15 residues. Germline-derived CDR1 and CDR2 are PRHDT and FYEKMQ (reference sequence). With 1 base clipped from V and 5 bases from J, the junction kept 1 base outside the gene matches. CDR3 coding DNA: TGTGCCAGCAGCTTAGAGGGACAGGGGACCGGGGAGCTGTTTTTT. It codes for CASSLEGQGTGELFF. The full variable domain, completed using reference TRBV13 and TRBJ2-2, is AAGVIQSPRHLIKEKRETATLKCYPIPRHDTVYWYQQGPGQDPQFLISFYEKMQSDKGSIPDRFSAQQFSDYHSELNMSSLELGDSALYFCASSLEGQGTGELFFGEGSRLTVL.